The present entry profiles one TCR beta chain with its context. Assay: immunoSEQ multiplex PCR; the TCRdb copy retains only in-frame clones and omits some. The data contain about 34,000 clones, over 85% of them singletons. The data derive from a study of control samples from healthy donors and cancer patients. J gave up 5 bases and V 0 bases, and 10 bases lay outside the gene matches. The CDR3 covers 16 residues. The V gene's germline CDR1 is LGHDT and CDR2 YNNKEL (reference sequence). Sequenced input: PBMCs. The receptor's source is a man aged 40-49 years with colorectal cancer. The V gene is TRBV3-1 (or the pseudogene TRBV3-2), the J gene TRBJ2-7, with TRBD2 matching over 7 bases. The CDR3: CASSQDLGLRMHEQYF. In DNA form, the CDR3 reads TGTGCCAGCAGCCAAGATCTGGGACTAAGGATGCACGAGCAGTACTTC.